The clone carrying this T cell receptor (beta chain) was found once. Its specificity is not known. The data were obtained in a study of cytomegalovirus exposure and HLA in healthy donors. Looking at the study overall: From HLA-typed donors, an early data release held about 85 million unique TCRs. Findings and caveats of the study: In vitro testing confirmed a few CMV-associated chains as specific for CMV antigens. In the analysis, some V segments, TRBV6-2 and TRBV6-3 included, were excluded as indistinguishable.

The CDR3 contains 16 residues. Germline V gene sequence: CDR1 LGHNA, CDR2 YSLEER. V was pared by 0 bases and J by 1 base, with 11 bases between. Amplification used 60 Vbeta primers and 13 Jbeta primers. Produced via immunoSEQ multiplex PCR; TCRdb's table is partial and in-frame only. Among over 100,000 clones listed, approximately 74% were seen once. Sequencing was performed on PBMCs. This receptor was obtained from a male donor in good health and CMV-seronegative. This sequence joins TRBV4-3 and TRBJ2-3; possible D gene TRBD2, 6 bases. In DNA form, the CDR3 reads TGCGCCAGCAGCCAAGATATGCGGGGTGGCACAGATACGCAGTATTTT. It yields the protein CASSQDMRGGTDTQYF.